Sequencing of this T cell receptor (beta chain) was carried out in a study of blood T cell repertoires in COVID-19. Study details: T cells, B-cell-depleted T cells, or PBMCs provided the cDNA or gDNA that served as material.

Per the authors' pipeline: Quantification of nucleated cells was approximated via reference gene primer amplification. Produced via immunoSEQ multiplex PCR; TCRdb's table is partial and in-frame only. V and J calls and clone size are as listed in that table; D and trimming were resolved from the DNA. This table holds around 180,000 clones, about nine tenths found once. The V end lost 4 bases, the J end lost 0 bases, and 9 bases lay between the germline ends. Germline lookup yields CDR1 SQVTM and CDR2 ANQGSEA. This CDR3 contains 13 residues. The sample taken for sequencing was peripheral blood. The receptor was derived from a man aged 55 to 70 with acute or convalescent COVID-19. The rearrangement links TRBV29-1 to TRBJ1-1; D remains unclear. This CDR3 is CSVGLEMNTEAFF. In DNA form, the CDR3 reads TGCAGCGTTGGACTCGAGATGAACACTGAAGCTTTCTTT.